This T cell receptor (beta chain) was retrieved from a study of control samples from healthy donors and cancer patients. The assay was immunoSEQ multiplex PCR, and TCRdb's table has in-frame clones only and misses some. The sample holds approximately 140,000 clones, 70% to 90% seen once. Trimming removed 4 bases from V and 7 bases from J, with 6 bases in between. Germline V CDR1 and CDR2: SGHNT, YYREEE (reference sequence). The CDR3 covers 11 residues. This chain links TRBV5-4 with TRBJ2-1; D is undetermined. The sequence derives from a woman aged 30 to 39 in good health. The specimen was blood. CDR3 sequence: CASSRENEQFF. CDR3 DNA sequence: TGTGCCAGCAGCCGAGAGAATGAGCAGTTCTTC.